These 12 T cell receptor beta chains came from one sample sequenced in a study of T cells in women clearing cervical HPV infection. The assay was immunoSEQ multiplex PCR, and TCRdb's table has in-frame clones only and misses some. The repertoire shows about 46,000 clones; the top ten hold 35%. What was sequenced was blood buffy coat. The receptor set was obtained from a woman aged 18-70 years with a cervical HPV16 infection that either progressed to CIN3+ or cleared (not recorded which).

Of note for this clone: Coverage ceases 3 residues before the CDR3 finishes, and the germline J gene fills in the end. V gene TRBV11-3 combines with J gene TRBJ2-3, with 13 bases matching TRBD2. From germline, CDR1 is SGHNT and CDR2 YENEEA. The CDR3 loop spans 15 amino acids. V lost 5 bases and J lost 4; bases outside the gene matches: 3. The CDR3: CASSPGLAGADTQYF. The sequenced part of the CDR3 DNA is TGTGCCAGCAGCCCCGGACTAGCGGGAGCAGATACG.

Worth noting for this clone: From the germline J gene comes the end of the CDR3, since the read stops 3 residues before it. The V call is TRBV7-9, the J call TRBJ2-1; D may be TRBD1 (5 bases). Germline CDR1 and CDR2: SEHNR and FQNEAQ (reference sequence). The CDR3 runs 14 residues. Trimming took 1 base from V and 8 from J, leaving 12 bases between them. CDR3 in amino acids: CASSLVPMGHEQFF. CDR3 DNA (partial): TGTGCCAGCAGCTTAGTTCCGATGGGGCATGAG.

A note on this clone: The read falls 3 residues short of the CDR3 end, and the missing part is taken from the germline J gene. The J gene is TRBJ2-7, the V gene TRBV2; possible D gene TRBD2, 6 bases. The length of the CDR3 is 12 residues. Trimming removed 9 bases from V and 2 bases from J, with 11 bases in between. Germline V gene lookup returns CDR1 SNHLY and CDR2 FYNNEI. Incomplete CDR3 DNA: TGTGCCAGTGGAGGGGCGACCTACGAG. Translating it yields CASGGATYE. The full-length CDR3 reads as CASGGATYEQYF.

As concerns this clone: From the germline J gene comes the end of the CDR3, since the read stops 3 residues before it. V and J are TRBV20-1 and TRBJ2-2; TRBD1 matches at 12 bases. Germline CDR1 is DFQATT and CDR2 is SNEGSKA (reference sequence). The junction had 8 bases not matched to a gene; V was cut back by 5 bases and J by 1 base. The CDR3 totals 17 residues. The part of the CDR3 DNA that was read is TGCAGTGCTCAGGGACAGGGGGCTGGTTGGAACACCGGGGAG. Its translation is CSAQGQGAGWNTGE. The whole CDR3 is CSAQGQGAGWNTGELFF.

On this clone: The read finishes 3 residues shy of the CDR3 end, and the germline J gene is used to complete it. The rearrangement uses TRBV2 and TRBJ2-7; tentatively, D is TRBD1 (6 bases). The CDR3 length is 12 residues. Germline V CDR1 and CDR2: SNHLY, FYNNEI. The ends were cut back, 8 bases at V and 1 base at J, with 9 bases in the middle. Here the CDR3 reads CASGTGSYEQYF. Incomplete CDR3 DNA: TGTGCCAGCGGAACAGGGTCCTACGAG.

Note on this clone: From the germline J gene comes the end of the CDR3, since the read stops 3 residues before it. The rearrangement joins TRBV19 to TRBJ2-2; 10 bases agree with TRBD1. The CDR3 spans 14 residues. The germline V gene has CDR1 LNHDA and CDR2 SQIVND (reference sequence). CDR3 DNA, as far as it was read: TGTGCCAGTAGTATCCGACAGGGGGCCGAAAAG. It is translated as CASSIRQGAEK. The full-length CDR3 reads as CASSIRQGAEKLFF.

Of note for this clone: Read sequence stops 3 residues before the CDR3 end, and the germline J gene provides the missing end. This sequence joins TRBV7-9 and TRBJ2-3, with D maybe TRBD1 (6 bases). Germline CDR1 is SEHNR and CDR2 is FQNEAQ (reference sequence). The CDR3 has 13 residues. Here the CDR3 reads CASSQGTTGTQYF. CDR3 DNA, as far as it was read: TGTGCCAGCAGCCAGGGGACCACGGGGACG.

About this clone itself: The read is 3 residues too short to cover the CDR3 end, so that end is filled in from the germline J gene. The chain recombines TRBV19 with TRBJ2-4; 8 nucleotides line up with TRBD1. The CDR3 length is 14 residues. V was clipped by 5 bases and J by 1 base; unmatched bases: 1. Germline CDR1 reads LNHDA; CDR2 reads SQIVND (reference sequence). The chain's CDR3 is CASSDRGAKNIQYF. Partial CDR3 DNA: TGTGCCAGTAGTGACAGGGGTGCCAAAAACATT.

CDR3 protein: CASSSIAGGPDEQFF. The sequenced CDR3 bases are TGTGCCAGTAGTAGTATAGCGGGAGGGCCTGATGAG. The chain couples TRBV19 to TRBJ2-1; TRBD2 aligns across 11 bases. From the germline J gene comes the end of the CDR3, since the read stops 3 residues before it. This CDR3 has 15 amino acids. Germline assignment: CDR1 LNHDA and CDR2 SQIVND (reference sequence). V lost 4 bases and J lost 8; bases outside the gene matches: 7.

With regard to this clone: The sequence runs out 3 residues before the end of the CDR3; the remainder is reconstructed from the germline J gene. The rearrangement uses TRBV30 and TRBJ2-4, with D possibly TRBD2 on 6 matching bases. The CDR3 is made up of 14 amino acids. Germline-derived CDR1 and CDR2 are GTSNPN and SVGIG (reference sequence). CDR3 sequence reads: CALRVIAGRETQYF. The CDR3 bases that were read are TGTGCCTTACGGGTGATTGCGGGGAGAGAGACT.

The sequenced CDR3 bases are TGCGCCAGCAGCGTGGACCAGATTCAAGAGACC. Its translation is CASSVDQIQET. The entire CDR3 reads CASSVDQIQETQYF. The V and J genes are TRBV5-1 and TRBJ2-5; D call uncertain. Sequencing ends 3 residues short of the CDR3 end; the germline J gene provides the rest. V was pared by 4 bases and J by 2 bases, with 12 bases between. The germline CDR1 and CDR2 sequences are SGHRS and YFSETQ. This CDR3 contains 14 residues. Looking up the rest from reference TRBV5-1 and TRBJ2-5 gives the full variable domain: KAGVTQTPRYLIKTRGQQVTLSCSPISGHRSVSWYQQTPGQGLQFLFEYFSETQRNKGNFPGRFSGRQFSNSRSEMNVSTLELGDSALYLCASSVDQIQETQYFGPGTRLLVL.

To note about this clone: With the read ending 3 residues before the CDR3 end, the germline J gene is used to fill in that end. The same CDR3 is also encoded by other DNA sequences in this sample. V and J are TRBV7-6 and TRBJ1-3; tentative D call: TRBD1 (6 bases). Trimming took off 3 bases at V and 0 bases at J, with 12 bases between the two ends. The CDR3 covers 16 residues. Germline CDR1 is SGHVS and CDR2 is FNYEAQ. This chain's CDR3 is CASSFHGQLSGNTIYF. The covered CDR3 bases are TGTGCCAGCAGCTTCCACGGACAGCTCTCTGGAAACACC.